The clone carrying this T cell receptor (beta chain) showed up just a few times. Its matching antigen is unknown. The data were obtained in a study of beta chain features in type 1 diabetes. General study points: The study found moderately but significantly shorter TCRB CDR3s in all four CD4+ subsets of Type 1 diabetes patients.

With 2 bases removed from V and 6 bases from J, the gap between germline ends came to 8 bases. Germline V lookup: CDR1 MNHNY, CDR2 SVGAGI (reference sequence). This CDR3 region has 12 residues. It was via CD45RO/CCR7/CD25/CD127/CD95/CD27 that CD4+ naive, central memory, regulatory and stem cell-like memory cells were sorted. Reverse transcription of all isolated RNA meant that expressed TCRB transcripts were sequenced. Profiled with immunoSEQ multiplex PCR; TCRdb holds only in-frame clones, not every one. The sample contains roughly 300,000 clones, roughly an eighth of which appear only once. The V gene is TRBV6-6, the J gene TRBJ2-7; perhaps TRBD1 as D (5 bases). This TCR derives from a man aged 30-40 years with type 1 diabetes. The sequenced sample was naive CD4+ T cells from blood. CDR3 residues: CASSYGAREQYF. The DNA for the CDR3 is TGTGCCAGCAGTTACGGGGCGCGCGAGCAGTACTTC.